This T cell receptor beta chain stems from a study of shared clonotypes between healthy human individuals. Overall study results and limits: Represented genetic and exposure-history diversity was restricted by having few donors. All-four-donor shared clonotypes had higher generation probabilities than non-shared clonotypes did.

The table came from immunoSEQ multiplex PCR; TCRdb's copy has only in-frame clones and leaves some out. The sample shows around 1.9 million clones, around 93% of them seen only once. Naive CD8 populations comprised CD45RO-negative cells positively selected for CCR7, excluding terminally differentiated effector memory CD45RA+ cells. All donors were Caucasian adults living in Nashville, Tennessee. This clone was found once. Its antigen is undetermined. V shed 4 bases, J shed 4 bases, and the junction held 7 bases outside the gene matches. Germline-derived CDR1 and CDR2 are SGDLS and YYNGEE. The CDR3 length is 15 residues.

The TCR originated in a man in his late teens or twenties in good health. Some clones in this sample may be carry-over from other donors' samples. Sequencing used naive CD8+ T cells from PBMCs. V gene TRBV9 combines with J gene TRBJ2-7, with 11 bases that match TRBD2. CDR3 region: CASSRNSGRAYEQYF. The CDR3 DNA reads as TGTGCCAGCAGCCGAAATAGCGGGAGGGCGTACGAGCAGTACTTC.